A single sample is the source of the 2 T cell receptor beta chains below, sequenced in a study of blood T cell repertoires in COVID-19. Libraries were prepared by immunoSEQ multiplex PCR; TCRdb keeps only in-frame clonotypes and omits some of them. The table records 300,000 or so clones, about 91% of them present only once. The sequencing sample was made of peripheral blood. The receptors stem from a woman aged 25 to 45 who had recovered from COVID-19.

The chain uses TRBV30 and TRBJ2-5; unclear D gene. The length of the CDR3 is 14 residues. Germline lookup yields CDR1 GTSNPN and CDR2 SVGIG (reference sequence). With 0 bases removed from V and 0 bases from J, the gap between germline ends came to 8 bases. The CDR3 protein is CAWSVSRYQETQYF. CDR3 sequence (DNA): TGTGCCTGGAGTGTTTCGCGATACCAAGAGACCCAGTACTTC. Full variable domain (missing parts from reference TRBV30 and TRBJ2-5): SQTIHQWPATLVQPVGSPLSLECTVEGTSNPNLYWYRQAAGRGLQLLFYSVGIGQISSEVPQNLSASRPQDRQFILSSKKLLLSDSGFYLCAWSVSRYQETQYFGPGTRLLVL.

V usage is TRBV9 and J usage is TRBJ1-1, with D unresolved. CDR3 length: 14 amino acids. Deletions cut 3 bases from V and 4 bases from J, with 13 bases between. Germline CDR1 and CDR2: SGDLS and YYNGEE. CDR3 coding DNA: TGTGCCAGCAGCGGCCGAGAGGCCACCACTGAAGCTTTCTTT. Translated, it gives CASSGREATTEAFF.